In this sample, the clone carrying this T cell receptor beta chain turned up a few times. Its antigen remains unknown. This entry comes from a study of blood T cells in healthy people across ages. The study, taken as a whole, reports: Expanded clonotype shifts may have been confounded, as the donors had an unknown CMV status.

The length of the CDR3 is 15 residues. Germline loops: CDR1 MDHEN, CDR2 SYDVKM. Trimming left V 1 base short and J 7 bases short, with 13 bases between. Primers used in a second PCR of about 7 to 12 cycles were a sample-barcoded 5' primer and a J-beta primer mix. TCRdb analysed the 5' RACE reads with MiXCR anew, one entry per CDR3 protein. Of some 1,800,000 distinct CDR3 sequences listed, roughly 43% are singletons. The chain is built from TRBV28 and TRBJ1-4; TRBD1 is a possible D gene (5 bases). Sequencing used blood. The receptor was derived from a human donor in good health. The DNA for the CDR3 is TGTGCCAGCAGTTTATCGATAGGTGGGGGTGAAAAACTGTTTTTT. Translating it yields CASSLSIGGGEKLFF.